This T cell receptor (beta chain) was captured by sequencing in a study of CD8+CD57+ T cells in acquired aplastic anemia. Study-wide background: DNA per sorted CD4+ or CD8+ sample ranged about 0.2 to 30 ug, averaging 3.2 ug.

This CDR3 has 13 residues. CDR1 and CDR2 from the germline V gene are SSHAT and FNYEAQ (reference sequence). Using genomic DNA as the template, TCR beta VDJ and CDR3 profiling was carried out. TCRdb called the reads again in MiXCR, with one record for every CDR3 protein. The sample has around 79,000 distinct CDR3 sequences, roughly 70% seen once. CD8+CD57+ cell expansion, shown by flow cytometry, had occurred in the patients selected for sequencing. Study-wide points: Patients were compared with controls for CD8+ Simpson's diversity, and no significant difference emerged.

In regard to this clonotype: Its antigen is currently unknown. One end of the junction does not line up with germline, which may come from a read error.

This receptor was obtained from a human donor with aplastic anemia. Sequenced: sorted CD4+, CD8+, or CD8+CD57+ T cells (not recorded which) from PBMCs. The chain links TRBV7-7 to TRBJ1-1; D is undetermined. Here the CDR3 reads CASSNSENTEAFF. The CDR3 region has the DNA TGTGCTAGCAGCAACTCTGAGAACACTGAAGCTTTCTTT.